This T cell receptor beta chain was recovered during a study of blood T cell repertoires in COVID-19. Study context: Acute-phase and convalescent COVID-19 samples originated in the United States, Italy and Spain.

Categorization into cohorts depended on clinical history that participants reported. As handled by the study authors: Scientists estimated how many nucleated cells there were by amplifying reference gene primers. Using immunoSEQ multiplex PCR, the repertoire was profiled, and TCRdb retains in-frame clones only, with some absent. V, J and clone size reflect that table, while D and trimming were determined from the DNA. Among approximately 200,000 clones listed, about 84% were seen once. CDR1 SGHNT and CDR2 YYREEE come from the germline V gene (reference sequence). The CDR3 is 15 amino acids. V lost 4 bases and J lost 0; bases outside the gene matches: 3.

J is TRBJ2-3 and V is TRBV5-4, with TRBD2 matching 9 bases. What was sequenced was PBMCs or T cells enriched from blood (not recorded which). This TCR was recovered from a woman aged 25 to 39 who had recovered from COVID-19. The CDR3 reads CASSASGTSTDTQYF. The CDR3 DNA sequence: TGTGCCAGCAGCGCTAGCGGGACTAGCACAGATACGCAGTATTTT.